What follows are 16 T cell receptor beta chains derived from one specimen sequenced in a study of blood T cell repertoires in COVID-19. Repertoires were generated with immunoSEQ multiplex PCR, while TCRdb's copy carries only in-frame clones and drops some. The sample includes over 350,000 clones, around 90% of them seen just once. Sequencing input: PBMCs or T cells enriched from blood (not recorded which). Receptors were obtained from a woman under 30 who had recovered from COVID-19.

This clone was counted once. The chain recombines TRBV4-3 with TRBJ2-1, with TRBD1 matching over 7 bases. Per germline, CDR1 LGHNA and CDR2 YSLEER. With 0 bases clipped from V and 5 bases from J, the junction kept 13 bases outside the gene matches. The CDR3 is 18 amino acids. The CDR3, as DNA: TGCGCCAGCAGCCAAGAGGGGACCGACAGGGTTGGCGACAATGAGCAGTTCTTC. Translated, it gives CASSQEGTDRVGDNEQFF.

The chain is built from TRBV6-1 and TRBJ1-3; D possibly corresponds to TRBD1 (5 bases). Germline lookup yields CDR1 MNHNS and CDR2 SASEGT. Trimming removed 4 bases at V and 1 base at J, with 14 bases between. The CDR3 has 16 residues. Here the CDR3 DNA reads TGTGCCAGCAGTGTAGGGGCCGTTTGGTCTGGAAACACCATATATTTT. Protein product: CASSVGAVWSGNTIYF.

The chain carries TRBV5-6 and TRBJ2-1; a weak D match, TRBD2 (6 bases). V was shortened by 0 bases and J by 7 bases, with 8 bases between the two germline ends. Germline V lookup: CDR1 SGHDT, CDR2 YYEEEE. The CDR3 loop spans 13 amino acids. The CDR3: CASSLGLVNEQFF. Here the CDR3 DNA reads TGTGCCAGCAGCTTGGGACTAGTAAATGAGCAGTTCTTC.

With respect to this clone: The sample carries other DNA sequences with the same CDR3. The CDR3 nucleotides read TGCGCCAGCAGCTTGGCGGGGGGCAGCTCCTACAATGAGCAGTTCTTC. Translating it yields CASSLAGGSSYNEQFF. V usage is TRBV5-1 and J usage is TRBJ2-1, with D possibly TRBD2 on 7 matching bases. V gave up 0 bases and J gave up 0 bases, with 10 bases separating them. The CDR3 contains 16 residues. Germline CDR1 reads SGHRS; CDR2 reads YFSETQ.

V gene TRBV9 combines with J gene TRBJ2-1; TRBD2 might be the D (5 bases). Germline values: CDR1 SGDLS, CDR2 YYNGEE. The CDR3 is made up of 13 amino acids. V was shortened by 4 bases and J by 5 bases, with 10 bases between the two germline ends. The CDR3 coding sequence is TGTGCCAGCAGCCAAGGACTCAACAATGAGCAGTTCTTC. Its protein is CASSQGLNNEQFF. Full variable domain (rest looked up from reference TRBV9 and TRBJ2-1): DSGVTQTPKHLITATGQRVTLRCSPRSGDLSVYWYQQSLDQGLQFLIQYYNGEERAKGNILERFSAQQFPDLHSELNLSSLELGDSALYFCASSQGLNNEQFFGPGTRLTVL.

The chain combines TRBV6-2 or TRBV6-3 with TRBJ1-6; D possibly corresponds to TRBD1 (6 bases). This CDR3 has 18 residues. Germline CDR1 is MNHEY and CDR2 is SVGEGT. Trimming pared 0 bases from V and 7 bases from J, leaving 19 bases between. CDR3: CASSYSSPQGSLNSPLHF. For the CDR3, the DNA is TGTGCCAGCAGTTACTCGAGTCCGCAGGGGAGTTTGAATTCACCCCTCCACTTT.

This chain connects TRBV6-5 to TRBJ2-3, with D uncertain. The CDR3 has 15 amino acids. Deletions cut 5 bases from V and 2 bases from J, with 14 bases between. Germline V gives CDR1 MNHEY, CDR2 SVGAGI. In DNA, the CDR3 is TGTGCCAGCAGTCACCAGACAAGAACCACAGATACGCAGTATTTT. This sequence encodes CASSHQTRTTDTQYF.

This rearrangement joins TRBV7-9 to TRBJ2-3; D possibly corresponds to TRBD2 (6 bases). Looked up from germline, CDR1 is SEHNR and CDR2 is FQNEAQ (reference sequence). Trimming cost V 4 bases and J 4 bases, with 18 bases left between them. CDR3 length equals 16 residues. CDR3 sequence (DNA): TGTGCCAGCAGCTCTCCTCCCTGGGACTCGTCAGATACGCAGTATTTT. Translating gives CASSSPPWDSSDTQYF. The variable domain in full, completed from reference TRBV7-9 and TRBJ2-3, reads DTGVSQNPRHKITKRGQNVTFRCDPISEHNRLYWYRQTLGQGPEFLTYFQNEAQLEKSRLLSDRFSAERPKGSFSTLEIQRTEQGDSAMYLCASSSPPWDSSDTQYFGPGTRLTVL.

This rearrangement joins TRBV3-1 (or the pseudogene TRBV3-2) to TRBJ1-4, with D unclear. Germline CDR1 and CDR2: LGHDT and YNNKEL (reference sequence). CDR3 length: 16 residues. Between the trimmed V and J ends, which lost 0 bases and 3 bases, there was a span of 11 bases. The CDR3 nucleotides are TGTGCCAGCAGCCAAGATTACGGTCTTCCTAATGAAAAACTGTTTTTT. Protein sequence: CASSQDYGLPNEKLFF.

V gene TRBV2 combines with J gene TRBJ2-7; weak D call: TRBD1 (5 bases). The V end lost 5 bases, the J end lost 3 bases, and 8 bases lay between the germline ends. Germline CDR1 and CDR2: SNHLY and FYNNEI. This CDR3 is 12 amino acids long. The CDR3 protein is CASSLDSYEQYF. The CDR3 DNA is TGTGCCAGCAGTCTCGACAGCTACGAGCAGTACTTC.

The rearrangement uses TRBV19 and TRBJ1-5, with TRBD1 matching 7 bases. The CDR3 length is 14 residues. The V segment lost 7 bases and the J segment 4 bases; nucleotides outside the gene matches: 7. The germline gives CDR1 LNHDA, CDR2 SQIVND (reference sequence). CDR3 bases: TGTGCCAGTATCTTACAGGGGTTGAATCAGCCCCAGCATTTT. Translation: CASILQGLNQPQHF.

CDR3 residues: CSVDAGADTQYF. The CDR3 DNA reads as TGCAGCGTTGACGCAGGCGCGGATACGCAGTATTTT. The chain couples TRBV29-1 to TRBJ2-3; D is uncertain. This CDR3 is built from 12 residues. Trimming stripped 3 bases from V and 6 bases from J, with 10 bases between. Germline values: CDR1 SQVTM, CDR2 ANQGSEA.

The CDR3 spells CASSRGQLNQPQHF. DNA for the CDR3: TGTGCCAGCAGCCGCGGACAGCTAAATCAGCCCCAGCATTTT. The rearrangement uses TRBV6-5 and TRBJ1-5; possible D gene TRBD1, 6 bases. CDR3 length: 14 residues. CDR1 is MNHEY and CDR2 is SVGAGI in the germline V gene. V lost 6 bases, J lost 4 bases, and 13 bases lay in between.

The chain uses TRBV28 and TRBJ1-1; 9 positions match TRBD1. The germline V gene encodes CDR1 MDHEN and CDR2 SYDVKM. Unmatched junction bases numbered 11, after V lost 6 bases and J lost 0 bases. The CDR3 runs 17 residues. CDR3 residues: CASSRHWDRALNTEAFF. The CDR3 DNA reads TGTGCCAGCAGCCGACACTGGGACAGGGCTTTGAACACTGAAGCTTTCTTT.

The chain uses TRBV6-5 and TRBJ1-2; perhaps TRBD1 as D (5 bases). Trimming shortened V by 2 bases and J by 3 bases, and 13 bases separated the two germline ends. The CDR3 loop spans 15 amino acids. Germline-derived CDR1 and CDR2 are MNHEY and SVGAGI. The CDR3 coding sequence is TGTGCCAGCAGTTACAGTCAGGGTACACACTATGGCTACACCTTC. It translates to CASSYSQGTHYGYTF.

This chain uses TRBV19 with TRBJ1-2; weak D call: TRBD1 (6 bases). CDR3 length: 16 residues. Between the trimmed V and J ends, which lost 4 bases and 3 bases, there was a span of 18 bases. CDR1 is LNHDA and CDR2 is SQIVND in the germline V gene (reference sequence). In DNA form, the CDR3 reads TGTGCCAGTAGTACCCTGTCGGGGGGCAGCTACTATGGCTACACCTTC. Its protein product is CASSTLSGGSYYGYTF.